The T cell receptor (beta chain) described here comes from a study of cytomegalovirus exposure and HLA in healthy donors. At the level of the study: The approximately 110 validation repertoires used a platform that matched the one used for the roughly 700 first-cohort repertoires, as a later analysis reported. General study findings and limits: Listed as cytomegalovirus-associated were 150 to 200 TCR beta chains. TCR clusters originating in the first cohort tended to co-occur in the 110 or so validation repertoires, according to a later analysis.

TCRdb's copy holds only in-frame clones and misses some; the assay was immunoSEQ multiplex PCR. The table has some 56,000 clones, 90% to 95% seen once. To note about this clone: What it binds is not known.

CDR1 PRHDT and CDR2 FYEKMQ come from the germline V gene (reference sequence). This CDR3 has 16 amino acids. V was clipped by 4 bases and J by 2 bases; unmatched bases: 4. The sequenced sample consisted of PBMCs. The chain couples TRBV13 to TRBJ2-5; 13 bases align to TRBD2. The TCR originated in a woman aged 18-29 years in good health and CMV-seropositive. The CDR3 loop is CASSSRLAGGQETQYF. Here the CDR3 DNA reads TGTGCCAGCAGCTCCAGACTAGCGGGGGGACAAGAGACCCAGTACTTC.